A selection of T cell receptor beta chains follows, all from one sample in a study of brain T cells in children with intractable seizures. Using immunoSEQ multiplex PCR, the repertoire was profiled, and TCRdb retains in-frame clones only, with some absent. The sample consists of 340,000 or so clones, 93% of them appearing once. The source was peripheral blood, collected approximately 5 months after surgery. The source is a boy under three years old with tuberous sclerosis and intractable seizures. Each CDR3 is given without its conserved first and last residue.

J,V,CDR3
TRBJ2-2,TRBV2,ASSEWTGAGELF
TRBJ2-5,TRBV7-9,ASSDWVEETQY
TRBJ1-3,TRBV6-5,ASRLGVAGNTIY
TRBJ1-1,TRBV19,ASSRGGGRDTEAF
TRBJ2-7,TRBV9,ASSVGGQGRYEQY
TRBJ2-1,TRBV11-2,ASSGIGLADVLWYNEQF
TRBJ2-1,TRBV12-3/TRBV12-4,ASSTQAEQF
TRBJ2-7,TRBV2,ASKSSGVYEQY
TRBJ1-5,TRBV18,ASSPGQGNQPQH
TRBJ2-1,TRBV7-9,AVPRSGNEQF
TRBJ2-5,TRBV12-3/TRBV12-4,ASKHRGETQY
TRBJ1-1,TRBV25-1,ASSNLGNTEAF
TRBJ1-2,TRBV5-4,ASSPSPGENYGYT
TRBJ1-5,TRBV15,ATSRVDRLHQPQH
TRBJ2-3,TRBV7-3,ASSLSTDTQY